This TCR beta chain appears in the sequencing data of a study of cytomegalovirus exposure and HLA in healthy donors (dated by TCRdb to about 2017). Study-wide context: An earlier analysis of approximately 640 of the donors reported approximately 290 Gb of sequence data and more than 90 million unique TCR beta sequences from about 200 million T cells. The T cell repertoires of under 700 subjects were profiled by immunosequencing and related to cytomegalovirus serostatus. The study aimed to test whether cataloging public T cell receptors could reveal signatures of past pathogen exposure. Roughly 300 gigabases of sequencing data and about 92 million unique TCR sequences made up an early release that covered approximately 650 HLA-typed donors. Class I and class II HLA loci were covered by the typing at four-digit resolution. All discovery cohort repertoires had been generated on a single sequencing platform. A later genetic analysis used genome-wide SNP genotypes for about three fifths of the 666 donors, treating that subset as a discovery cohort. Typing coverage varied by locus: roughly 620-640 donors for A, B, C, DRB1 and DQB1; under 550 for DQA1; over 600 for DPA1; around 490 for DPB1. In the later analysis, no new phenotypic data were used to find candidate immune exposures; instead, reliance was placed on TCR beta sequences and their occurrence across donors. The study combined high-throughput TCR immunosequencing, statistical association of individual TCRs with disease status, and machine learning to predict cytomegalovirus infection status. Alongside the repertoire data, information on donor age, sex, ethnicity and CMV serostatus was compiled. Among approximately 370 genotyped donors of the cohort, an average of roughly 230,000 unique TCR beta nucleotide sequences was sequenced per donor, of which roughly 18% were non-productive. An earlier analysis of 587 of the donors used high-throughput TCR beta sequencing to judge whether each TCR beta V gene segment behaved as functional or pseudogenic. The genetic ancestry cluster associated with self-reported Caucasian donors included roughly 84% of the approximately 410 genotyped donors. A separate validation cohort of over a hundred different subjects was used in addition to the roughly 700-subject first cohort. Roughly 5 DR-DQ haplotypes were treated as single units for association and clustering because of strong linkage in the cohort. To study patterns of TCR occurrence, a later analysis re-analyzed previously published TCR beta repertoires from under 750 donors and added high-resolution HLA genotyping. Study-wide conclusions, independent of this receptor: According to a later analysis, TCR association rates differed among HLA loci, with DRB1 alleles showing the most associated TCRs and HLA-C alleles showing the fewest. In a later analysis, HLA-associated TCR beta chains showed more clonal expansion and lower generation probabilities than non-associated chains that were equally common. Because the 87-base-pair reads could not distinguish some IMGT-functional V segments, including TRBV6-2 and TRBV6-3, those segments were excluded. Assigning TCR associations to individual alleles was difficult when HLA alleles, especially DR and DQ, strongly co-occurred. Seventeen rarely observed V segments, including chromosome 9 orphons, were excluded from the earlier analysis of a few hundred of the donors because counts were too low. Across donors, most TCR sequences were observed very rarely, whereas some public TCRs were present in many individuals. An earlier analysis of around 540 of the donors showed that most TCR beta V segments appeared in productive rearrangements either about 87% or about 30% of the time, which broadly matched IMGT annotations. In a later analysis, most CMV-associated TCR beta chains were found to appear HLA-restricted, with HLA associations seemingly driven largely by CMV exposure. A further reported finding was that TCR beta sequences accurately predicted the HLA-A and HLA-B alleles for most subjects in the first cohort. Sequencing depth was assumed to be roughly uniform across donors in the presence/absence analyses, though that assumption may not hold. In vitro tests confirmed that a few of the cytomegalovirus-associated TCR beta chains recognize cytomegalovirus antigens. The only immune exposure information available for the cohort was CMV serostatus. A later genetic analysis associated a missense DCLRE1C variant with V-gene and J-gene trimming of TCR beta chains, and an independent cohort replicated the association. A cluster of highly shared sequence variants was judged likely to be a technical artifact of the sequencing pipeline. A total of fewer than 200 TCR beta chains were listed by the study as associated with cytomegalovirus. According to the authors, the approach could potentially be generalized to other disease states and immunological phenotypes. According to a later analysis, parvovirus B19, influenza, CMV and Epstein-Barr virus appeared linked to several top co-occurrence clusters. Compared with the 666-donor mean, donors in an Asian-associated ancestry cluster had fewer N-insertions in productive TCRs, according to a later genetic analysis. Because HLA typing was missing for some donors at each locus, association tests included only the typed subset. In both the original and validation cohorts, the classifier was reported to diagnose cytomegalovirus status with high specificity and sensitivity. In this cohort, only TCR beta chains were sequenced, and detectable features were limited by the absence of alpha or paired-chain data. Linkage disequilibrium might explain the correlated functional status among segregating V segments, but an unknown experimental factor could not be ruled out. At a false discovery rate of 0.05, a later analysis linked 16,000 or so TCR beta sequences to specific HLA alleles.

From cysteine to phenylalanine, the CDR3 is 14 amino acids long. The sequence is cut down to CDR3 DNA, 42 bases in frame from base 1. Looking up the germline V gene yields CDR1 SNHLY and CDR2 FYNNEI. The cohort was made up of 650 to 700 healthy bone marrow donors. All cohort members were sampled while nominally healthy, although unrecorded immune exposures were likely present. The donor was CMV seropositive and belonged to the group of over 250 seropositive cohort members. Each donor provided a peripheral blood sample, and peripheral blood mononuclear cells were used for TCR beta sequencing. The Qiagen DNeasy Blood Extraction Kit was used to extract genomic DNA from the blood cell samples. A note on this clone: Its binding antigen is unknown. Nothing much larger sits one base from this clone, and base qualities are not available.

The method behind the library was the immunoSEQ multiplex PCR assay. For the multiplex PCR, a mixture combining 60 forward primers for TCR Vbeta segments and 13 reverse primers for TCR Jbeta segments was used. The CDR3 region of rearranged TCR beta genes was amplified from genomic DNA with a multiplex PCR assay. The Illumina HiSeq System was used to sequence the amplified TCR beta libraries as 87-base-pair reads. The authors' pipeline ran thus. In a later analysis, some 80 million unique TCR beta chains were counted across the 650 to 700 repertoires, and around 11 million of these chains were shared by at least two donors. Raw reads were error-corrected and collapsed into unique sequences with a nearest-neighbor algorithm that merged closely related sequences to remove PCR and sequencing errors. V, D and J gene segments were assigned by aligning CDR3 sequences to IMGT reference sequences. For a sequence to be retained, at least a six-nucleotide match to both a V gene segment and a J gene segment was required. Rearrangements were classified as productive when the CDR3 lacked stop codons and remained in frame with V and J, and all other rearrangements were classified as non-productive. CDR3 was defined according to IMGT convention as the region running from the second conserved V-encoded cysteine to the conserved J-encoded phenylalanine. In an earlier analysis of 587 of the donors, sequences lacking an unambiguous match to a single V gene segment were excluded. An earlier analysis of under 750 of the donors called V segments functional above 56.7% productive rearrangements and segregating when the between-donor standard deviation exceeded 5%. To diagnose cytomegalovirus status from the catalog of TCR beta chain sequences, a statistical classification framework was built. A later analysis assigned V and J genes by comparing TCR nucleotide sequences with IMGT/GENE-DB human TR gene sequences. The TCRdist pipeline was used in a later analysis to assign CDR3 sequences and most-parsimonious VDJ recombination scenarios. A later analysis defined each TCR beta chain by its CDR3 amino acid sequence plus V-gene family, and excluded reads lacking a unique V-gene family. As a way to deal with suspected cross-contamination and a sequencing artifact, a later analysis dropped 450 to 600 nucleotide sequences that were highly shared and had low generation probability. In a later analysis, a clonal expansion index was calculated for each public chain from normalized within-repertoire ranks of inferred template counts. A later analysis computed generation probabilities with a VDJ recombination model fitted to out-of-frame rearrangements, and checked the results against IGoR. In a later analysis, hypergeometric tests were used to score TCR-TCR, TCR-HLA and TCR-CMV co-occurrence, with a repertoire-size bias correction applied to TCR pairs. To estimate false discovery rates, a later analysis permuted the HLA or CMV assignments 20 times. In a later analysis, co-occurring TCRs were grouped using DBSCAN, and TCRdist sequence similarity was added for clustering within HLA-allele-positive subsets. Co-occurrence clustering excluded repertoires with fewer than 30,000 or more than 120,000 public chains, plus five with anomalous nucleotide sharing. Drawn from immuneACCESS, this table holds only the in-frame rearrangements with V and J called that TCRdb kept. Clones are partly lost; checked studies trace under half to an unresolved V gene and leave the rest unexplained. V, J and clone size derive from that table, while D and trimming were established from the DNA sequence. This sample comprises roughly 78,000 clones, around 70% of them detected only once. Together, the top ten hold approximately 21% of the sample.

The sequencing sample was made of PBMCs. The rearrangement combines TRBV2 with TRBJ2-5, with the D gene not confidently named. The J call could be wrong; TRBJ2-7 is a better fit for the DNA end. The clonotype originates from a man aged 35 to 55 in good health and CMV-seropositive. Here is the DNA: TGTGCCAGCAGTGAACGAGGTGGGGACTACGAGCAGTACTTC. It codes for CASSERGGDYEQYF.